This T cell receptor (beta chain) was captured in a study of kidney transplant recipient with SARS-CoV-2 infection. The CDR3 loop spans 17 amino acids. Looked up from germline, CDR1 is MNHEY and CDR2 is SVGAGI. The junction had 6 bases not matched to a gene; V was cut back by 2 bases and J by 0 bases. TCRdb called the reads again in MiXCR, with one record for every CDR3 protein. The repertoire holds fewer than 250,000 distinct CDR3 sequences, with 25% to 30% as singletons. V gene TRBV6-5 combines with J gene TRBJ2-1; TRBD2 matches at 8 bases. The sample was a blood sample, taken at baseline and around day 120 from a kidney transplant recipient. This receptor was obtained from a young adult male patient who had COVID-19 and was a kidney transplant recipient. The graft donor may be the source of some T cells. The CDR3 region is CASSYGVAGISYNEQFF. CDR3 in DNA: TGTGCCAGCAGTTACGGGGTAGCGGGGATCTCCTACAATGAGCAGTTCTTC.